This paragraph reports one T cell receptor beta chain. The clone's antigen remains unknown. Nothing much larger sits one base from this clone, and base qualities are not available. These data are taken from a study of blood T cells in healthy people across ages (dated by TCRdb to the mid-2010s). For context, the study as a whole: Template switching captured roughly one uniquely barcoded TCR beta cDNA molecule per two T cells in model experiments. Two additional independent replicas of 1 million unique cDNA reads from the same blood draw were analyzed for two donors (one aged 18 to 30 and one aged 80 or older). Four age groups were formed from the donors: young (average approximately 17 years), middle-aged (approximately 40), aged (approximately 60) and long-lived (around 80). The study measured age-related changes in TCR beta repertoire diversity using deep sequencing normalized with unique cDNA molecular identifiers.

Results and caveats for the whole study, not just this receptor: Total diversity estimates from one million sequenced T cells were considered lower bounds and underestimates. Because profiling used bulk unsorted PBMCs, naive and antigen-experienced compartments could not be compared conclusively. There was a strong correlation between observed TCR beta diversity and the percentage of naive T cells measured by flow cytometry. As age increased, observed TCR beta diversity per million T cells dropped in a roughly linear way, and a significant reduction was already evident by age roughly 40. Because the CMV infection status of the donors was unknown, age-related changes in expanded clonotypes may potentially have been confounded. The long-lived group showed more naive CD4+ T cells, fewer expanded clones and increased TCR diversity than the aged group, suggesting age selection.

The library was prepared using 5' RACE. Sequenced using an Illumina HiSeq 2500. A second PCR of about 6 to 11 cycles was performed with a sample-barcoded 5' primer and a J-beta primer mix. A template-switch 5' adaptor carrying 12 random nucleotides introduced a unique molecular identifier onto each TCR beta cDNA molecule. At least 2.5 million CDR3-containing paired-end reads were obtained from each sample. First-strand cDNA was synthesized from all RNA with the Mint cDNA synthesis kit, primed by a TRBC-specific oligonucleotide. Following uracil-DNA glycosylase treatment, a first 18-cycle PCR with universal primers M1SS and BC2_uni_R was performed on all cDNA. The paper's data handling went like this. For normalization, 1 million high-quality reads, each with a distinct molecular identifier, were randomly selected from each sample. Reads sharing molecular identifiers were discarded rather than binned into consensus sequences. MiTCR, set to a Q25 quality threshold and the strictest error-elimination algorithm, was used for CDR3 identification, clonotype clustering and error correction. Lower-bound total TCR beta diversity was estimated with a nonparametric unseen species model using Euler transformation. Starting from the raw public reads, TCRdb applied fastp trimming at Q25, assembled clones with MiXCR and retained in-frame beta chains. Duplicate CDR3 protein sequences are folded into a single record with the most common DNA and genes. The V and J calls reflect TCRdb's pipeline rather than the authors' work. Across this sample there are 750,000 to 850,000 distinct CDR3 sequences, with 25% seen only once. The ten biggest clones cover 3.7% of the sample.

Systemically healthy Caucasian individuals from Russia, some 40 in total and aged about 6 to 95 years, were included as donors. Around 10 milliliters of peripheral blood were collected from each donor into EDTA-treated Vacutainer tubes. Ficoll-Paque density-gradient centrifugation was used to isolate PBMCs, with at least 7 million obtained per sample. Trizol reagent was used to extract total RNA from the PBMCs, yielding at least 6 micrograms per sample. For every donor, flow cytometry on a PBMC aliquot measured the percentage of naive CD45RAhigh/CD27high T cells. These data were also filed under a second study, of T cells of mothers and their children. That second publication adds: The donors were nine systemically healthy Caucasian individuals, made up of three mothers and their six children. cDNA synthesis used all of the extracted RNA, with 1.5 ug of RNA in each 15 ul reaction. Sample barcodes and 2-4 random nucleotides were added via the M1S primer in the second PCR. More than 9 million TCR beta CDR3 reads were obtained from each mother, and about 3 million reads were obtained from each child. Thymic selection similarly shapes TCR recombination output in related and unrelated pairs, with minor effect from inherited differences. Normalized repertoire overlap was always slightly but never significantly higher in related than unrelated mother-child pairs. Persistent microchimeric T cell clones were not detected, at a sensitivity of about 100 clones per million clonotypes. The study used deep NGS to compare TCR beta repertoires of mothers and children, seeking features distinguishing related mother-child pairs from unrelated individuals. Mothers averaged about 40 +/- 4 years of age and children averaged roughly 12 +/- 4 years. Libraries were sequenced on Illumina HiSeq 2000 with 100+100 nt paired-end reads after adapter ligation with NEBNext reagents. To prevent cross-contamination, the mother and child libraries were prepared one month apart and sequenced in separate runs. For each donor, between about 450,000 and 2,300,000 distinct TCR beta clonotypes were identified. Naive TCR beta clonotypes were estimated from low-frequency clonotypes matched to each donor's FACS-determined naive share, without sorting.

The TCR was taken from a boy aged 5-17 years in good health. The sample comprised blood.

The nucleotide sequence is TGCACCGGGAGGGAAGCAGCTAATGAAAAACTGTTTTTT. The encoded protein is CTGREAANEKLFF. The sequence links TRBV29-1 to TRBJ1-4; no D gene call is confident. For CDR1 and CDR2, the germline V gene lists SQVTM and ANQGSEA. Including cysteine and phenylalanine, the CDR3 has 13 amino acids. Only the CDR3 portion is preserved as DNA: 39 bases, with reading frame beginning at the first base.